The entry below gives a single T cell receptor beta chain sequence along with its context. This record belongs to a study of blood T cell repertoires in COVID-19. Study-wide context: Sites in the United States, Italy and Spain provided acute and convalescent COVID-19 samples. T cells, B-cell-depleted T cells, or PBMCs provided the cDNA or gDNA that served as material.

The authors' processing: Cell counts per sample came from amplifying reference gene primers. Method: immunoSEQ multiplex PCR; TCRdb's copy keeps in-frame clones and lacks some. V and J calls and clone size follow that table, whereas D and trimming were derived from the DNA. Among roughly 70,000 clones listed, about nine tenths were seen once. Germline CDR1 MDHEN, CDR2 SYDVKM. V lost 10 bases to trimming and J lost 1 base, with 13 bases between them. The CDR3 has 13 residues. Source material: peripheral blood. The V call is TRBV28, the J call TRBJ1-1, with TRBD1 as a possible D gene (6 bases). This receptor was taken from a human donor with active COVID-19. The donor label of this sample is uncertain. The CDR3 protein is CATSGHANTEAFF. In nucleotides, the CDR3 is TGTGCCACCTCGGGACACGCGAACACTGAAGCTTTCTTT.